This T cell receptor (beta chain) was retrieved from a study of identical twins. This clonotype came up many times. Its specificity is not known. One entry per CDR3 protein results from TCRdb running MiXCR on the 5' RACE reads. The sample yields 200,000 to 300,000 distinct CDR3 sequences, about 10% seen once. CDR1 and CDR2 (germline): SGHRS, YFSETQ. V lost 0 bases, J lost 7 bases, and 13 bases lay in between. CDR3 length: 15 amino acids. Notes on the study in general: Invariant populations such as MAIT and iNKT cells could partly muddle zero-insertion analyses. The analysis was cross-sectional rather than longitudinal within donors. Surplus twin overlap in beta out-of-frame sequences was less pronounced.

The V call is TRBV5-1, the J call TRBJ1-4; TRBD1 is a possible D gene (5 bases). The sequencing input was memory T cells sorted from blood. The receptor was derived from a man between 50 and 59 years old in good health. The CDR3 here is CASSLGNTGGEKLFF. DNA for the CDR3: TGCGCCAGCAGCTTGGGAAATACAGGCGGTGAAAAACTGTTTTTT.